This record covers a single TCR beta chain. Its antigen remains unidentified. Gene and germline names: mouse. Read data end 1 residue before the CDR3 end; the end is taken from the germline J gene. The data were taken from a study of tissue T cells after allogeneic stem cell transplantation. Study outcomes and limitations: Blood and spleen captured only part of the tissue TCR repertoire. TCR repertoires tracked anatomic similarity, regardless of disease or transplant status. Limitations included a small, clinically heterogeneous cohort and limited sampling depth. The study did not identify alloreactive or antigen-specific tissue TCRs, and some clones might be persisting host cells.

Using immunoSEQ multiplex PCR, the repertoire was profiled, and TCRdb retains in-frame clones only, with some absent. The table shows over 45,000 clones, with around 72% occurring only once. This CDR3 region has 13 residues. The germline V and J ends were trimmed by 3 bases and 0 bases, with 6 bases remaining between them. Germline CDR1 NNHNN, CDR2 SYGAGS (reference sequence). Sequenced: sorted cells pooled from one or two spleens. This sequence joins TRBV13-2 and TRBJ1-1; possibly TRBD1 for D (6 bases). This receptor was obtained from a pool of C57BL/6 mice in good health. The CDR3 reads CASGGTANTEVFF. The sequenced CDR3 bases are TGTGCCAGCGGTGGGACAGCAAACACAGAAGTCTTC.